This T cell receptor (beta chain) was obtained from a study of shared clonotypes between healthy human individuals (dated by TCRdb to 2020 to 2022). Looking at the study overall: The cohort comprised a couple of women and a few men aged 18 to 49 years. Per donor, three plates each were used for CD4 naive and CD4 memory, two for CD8 naive, and one for CD8 memory. To estimate repertoire size and how much clonotypes are shared between individuals, the study performed deep sequencing of blood TCR repertoires from roughly five healthy adults. To increase sequencing depth and limit assay-specific biases, different laboratories used diverse techniques to prepare libraries and sequence TCR repertoires. Between about 0.8 and 9 billion PBMCs per donor were obtained by leukapheresis.

Trimming costs V 10 bases and J 0 bases, and their ends lie 15 bases apart. The germline V gene (reference sequence) specifies SEHNR as CDR1 and FQNEAQ as CDR2. The CDR3 measures 14 amino acids from cysteine to phenylalanine. Only the CDR3 portion is preserved as DNA: 42 bases, with reading frame beginning at the first base. Using the deep immunoSEQ assay, multiplex PCR amplified TCR CDR3 regions from genomic DNA. For each cell subset, the extracted genomic DNA was distributed evenly across all wells of several immunoSEQ 96-well plates, and each plate served as one replicate. Each replicate PCR for sorted subsets received roughly 200 ng genomic DNA, equal to about 30,000 T cell genomes. Purified libraries were quantified with a Qubit 3.0 fluorometer, sized on a Bioanalyzer 2100, and re-quantified with the KAPA Library Quantification kit. Each immunoSEQ 96-well plate was sequenced on its own single-read 150-cycle Illumina NextSeq 550 flow cell. As for the original processing: The immunoSEQ output contained only junctional sequences without quality scores, so filtering could not match that applied to full-length reads. Sequences were annotated with PyIR, a Python wrapper for IgBLAST v1.9, using IMGT germline references to assign V/J genes and CDR3. Any read was removed if the V/J assignment was weak (E-value above 1e-6), the CDR3 was missing, or the read contained stop codons, out-of-frame junctions, or ambiguous translated residues. A V3J clonotype was defined by an identical inferred V gene, J gene, and CDR3 amino acid sequence. To compute the percentage overlap between repertoires, the number of shared unique clonotypes was divided by the size of the smaller repertoire. Richness of each repertoire was evaluated using RTK rarefaction, the Chao1 estimator, and Recon v2.1 estimates of unobserved clonotypes. Generation probabilities were computed with OLGA for all TCRbeta clonotypes obtained by the gDNA method from a few donors. The clones in this table, taken by TCRdb from immuneACCESS, are in-frame only. Not every clone is retained; where verified, under half of the shortfall comes from an unresolved V gene, and the cause of the rest is unknown. That table supplies the V and J calls and clone size; D and trimming were determined from the DNA. In this sample the table shows around 1.6 million clones, around 98% of which occur a single time. About 0.45% of the sample belongs to the ten largest clones.

The research as a whole found: Compared with non-shared clonotypes, clonotypes shared by all four sorted-subset donors had higher generation probabilities. Rarefaction of sorted-subset datasets indicated incomplete sequencing despite the large sequencing depth. Estimated clonotype richness was generally larger for naive than for memory subsets. Approximately 5% of naive CD4, 3.5% of naive CD8, 2.3% of memory CD4, and 0.35% to 0.5% of memory CD8 clonotypes were shared across several donors. The genetic and exposure-history diversity represented was limited by the small number of donors. Sampling was limited to blood, and TCR repertoires in tissue likely differ from TCR repertoires in blood. Based on pairwise subsampling, the degree of clonotype sharing among donors was expected to be affected by sequencing depth.

As to this clone: The specificity of this receptor is unknown. Base quality data are lacking; no much larger clone is found one base away.

Healthy HIV-negative adults with no recently reported acute infections or vaccinations were included as donors. Every donor was a Caucasian adult living in Nashville, Tennessee, USA. CD4+ T cells were enriched by magnetic negative selection; naive cells were then positively selected on CD45RA, and the negative fraction formed the memory subset. Blood was obtained by leukapheresis, after which PBMCs were separated by Ficoll-Histopaque density gradient centrifugation and cryopreserved in liquid nitrogen vapor phase. Analytical flow cytometry was used to check the purity and quantity of each magnetically sorted T cell population. Each sorted fraction had its genomic DNA isolated and then quantified by UV absorbance on a Nanodrop 2000c.

This clonotype originated in a young man in good health. Sequences were obtained from naive CD4+ T cells sorted from blood. The sample's cell subset or site label, in plain terms: CD45RA+ positively selected. Recombination joined TRBV7-9 with TRBJ2-5; the D match is possibly TRBD1 or TRBD2, with 5 bases aligned in each. The base sequence is TGTGCCACTGTGCAGGGAGAGTACCAAGAGACCCAGTACTTC. The translation is CATVQGEYQETQYF.